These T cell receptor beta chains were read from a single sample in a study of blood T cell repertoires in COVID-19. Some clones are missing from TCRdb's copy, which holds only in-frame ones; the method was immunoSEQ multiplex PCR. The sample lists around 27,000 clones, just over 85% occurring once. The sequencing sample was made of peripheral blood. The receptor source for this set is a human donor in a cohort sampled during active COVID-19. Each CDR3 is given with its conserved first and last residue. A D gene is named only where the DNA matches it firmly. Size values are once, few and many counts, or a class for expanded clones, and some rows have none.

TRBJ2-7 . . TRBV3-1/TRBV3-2 . CASSLSDVWGGLRDEQYF
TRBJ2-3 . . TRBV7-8 TGTGCCAGCAGCTTAGTGACAGGGAGGAGCACAGATACGCAGTATTTT CASSLVTGRSTDTQYF
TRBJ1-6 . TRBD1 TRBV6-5 TGTGCCAGCAGTTTCCCGGGACAGGGAGGTTCACCCCTCCACTTT CASSFPGQGGSPLHF
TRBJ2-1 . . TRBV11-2 TGTGCCAGCAGCGCCCAAGGGGTCCCCTACAATGAGCAGTTCTTC CASSAQGVPYNEQFF
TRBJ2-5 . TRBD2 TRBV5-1 TGCGCCAGCAGCCGGAGCGGGGGCCAAGAGACCCAGTACTTC CASSRSGGQETQYF
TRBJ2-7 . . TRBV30 TGTGCCTGGAGTAGGGGATTCTCCTACGAGCAGTACTTC CAWSRGFSYEQYF
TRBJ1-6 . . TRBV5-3 TGTGCCAGAAGCATGGGGCCGGGAGGCAATTCACCCCTCCACTTT CARSMGPGGNSPLHF
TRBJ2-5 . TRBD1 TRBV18 TGTGCCAGCTCACCCCTTGGACAGGGAAGGGACGAGACCCAGTACTTC CASSPLGQGRDETQYF
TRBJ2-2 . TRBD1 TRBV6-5 TGTGCCAGCAGCCGACAGGGTAAATCCGGGGAGCTGTTTTTT CASSRQGKSGELFF
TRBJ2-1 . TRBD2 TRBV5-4 TGTGCCAGCAGCCGAGGACTAGCGGGGGGCCAAGTTTACAATGAGCAGTTCTTC CASSRGLAGGQVYNEQFF
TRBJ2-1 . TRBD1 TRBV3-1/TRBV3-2 TGTGCCAGCAATGACAGGGGGCGATACAATGAGCAGTTCTTC CASNDRGRYNEQFF
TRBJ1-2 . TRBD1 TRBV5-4 TGTGCCAGCACTATTGGGACAGGCACTAACTATGGCTACACCTTC CASTIGTGTNYGYTF
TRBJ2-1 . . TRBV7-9 TGTGCCAGCAGCTTAGAGCCAGGGATAAATGAGCAGTTCTTC CASSLEPGINEQFF
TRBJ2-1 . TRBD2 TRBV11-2 TGTGCCAGCAGCCCAGGACTAGCGGGGGCGGGTGAGCAGTTCTTC CASSPGLAGAGEQFF
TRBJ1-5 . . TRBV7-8 TGTGCCAGCAGCTTTTCGGGGGGCAATCAGCCCCAGCATTTT CASSFSGGNQPQHF
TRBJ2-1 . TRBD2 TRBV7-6 TGTGCCAGCAGCTTTGGGACTAGCGGGGGGACCTCCTACAATGAGCAGTTCTTC CASSFGTSGGTSYNEQFF
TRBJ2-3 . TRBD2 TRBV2 TGTGCCAGCAGCCCTCTAGCGGGGGGCACAGATACGCAGTATTTT CASSPLAGGTDTQYF
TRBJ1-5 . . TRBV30 TGTGCCTGGAGTTACAGGGTTAGCAATCAGCCCCAGCATTTT CAWSYRVSNQPQHF
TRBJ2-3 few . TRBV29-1 TGCAGCGTCGAGGTTGGCACAGATACGCAGTATTTT CSVEVGTDTQYF
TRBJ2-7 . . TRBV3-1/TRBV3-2 TGTGCCAGCAGCCCGGGTCACATGACCTACGAGCAGTACTTC CASSPGHMTYEQYF
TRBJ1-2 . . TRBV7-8 TGTGCCAGCAGCCCCGACAGGACTAACTATGGCTACACCTTC CASSPDRTNYGYTF
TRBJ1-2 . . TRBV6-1 TGTGCCAGCAGTGAAATAGAAGGGGCTAACTATGGCTACACCTTC CASSEIEGANYGYTF
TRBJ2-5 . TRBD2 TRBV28 TGTGCCAGTTCGACTAGCGGGGGGGCCAAACGGGAGACCCAGTACTTC CASSTSGGAKRETQYF
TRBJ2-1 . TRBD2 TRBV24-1 TGTGCCACCAGTGAGGGGACTAGCGGTGTTAACAATGAGCAGTTCTTC CATSEGTSGVNNEQFF
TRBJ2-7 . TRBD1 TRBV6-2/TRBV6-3 TGTGCCAGCAGCGACGGGACAGGGGGGACCTACGAGCAGTACTTC CASSDGTGGTYEQYF
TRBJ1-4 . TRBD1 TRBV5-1 TGCGCCAGCAGCTCGACACCGGGACAGGGGTCTGAAAAACTGTTTTTT CASSSTPGQGSEKLFF
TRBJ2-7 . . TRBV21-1 TGTGCCAGCAGCAACAAATTGCGGGGGGCTACCTACGAGCAGTACTTC CASSNKLRGATYEQYF
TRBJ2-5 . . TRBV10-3 TGTGCCACTCAGGCAGGTGAAGAGACCCAGTACTTC CATQAGEETQYF
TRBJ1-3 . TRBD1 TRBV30 TGTGCCTGGAGTCGCAGGGGGGCTTCGGGAAACACCATATATTTT CAWSRRGASGNTIYF
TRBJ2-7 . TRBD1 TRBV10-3 TGTGCCATCGGGGACAGGGCCCCCCTCCTCGAGCAGTACTTC CAIGDRAPLLEQYF
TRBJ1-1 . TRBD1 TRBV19 TGTGCCAGTAGTAGGAGAGAGGGACAGGGAGGTGAAGCTTTCTTT CASSRREGQGGEAFF
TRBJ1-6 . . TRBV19 TGTGCCAGTAGTATAGTTCACCGGGACAACTTGGCCCTTAATTCACCCCTCCACTTT CASSIVHRDNLALNSPLHF
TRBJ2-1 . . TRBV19 TGTGCCAGTAGCCCTCCCGGGCAGTTCTTC CASSPPGQFF